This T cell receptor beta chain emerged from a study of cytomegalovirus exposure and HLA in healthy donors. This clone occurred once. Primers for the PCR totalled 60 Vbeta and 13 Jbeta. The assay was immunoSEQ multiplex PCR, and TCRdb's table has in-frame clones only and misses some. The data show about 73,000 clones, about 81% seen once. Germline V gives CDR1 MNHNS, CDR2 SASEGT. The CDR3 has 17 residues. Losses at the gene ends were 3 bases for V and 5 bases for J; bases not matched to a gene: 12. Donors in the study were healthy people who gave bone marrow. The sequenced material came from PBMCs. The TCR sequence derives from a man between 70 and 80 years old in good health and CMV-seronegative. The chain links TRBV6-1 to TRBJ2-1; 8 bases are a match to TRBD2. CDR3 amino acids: CASSDHPLPGGHNEQFF. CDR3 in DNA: TGTGCCAGCAGTGACCACCCTCTACCGGGGGGGCACAATGAGCAGTTCTTC.